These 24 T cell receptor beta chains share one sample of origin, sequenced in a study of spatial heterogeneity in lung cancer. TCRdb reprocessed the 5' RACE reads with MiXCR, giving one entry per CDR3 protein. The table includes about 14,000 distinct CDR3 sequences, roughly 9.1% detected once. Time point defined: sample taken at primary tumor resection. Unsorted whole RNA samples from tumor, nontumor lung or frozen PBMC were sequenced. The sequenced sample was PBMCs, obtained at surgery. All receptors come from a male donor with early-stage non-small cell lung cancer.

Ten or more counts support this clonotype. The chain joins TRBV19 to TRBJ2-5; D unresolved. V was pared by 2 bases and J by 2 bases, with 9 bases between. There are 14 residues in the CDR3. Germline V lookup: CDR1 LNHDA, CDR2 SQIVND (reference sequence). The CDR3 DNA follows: TGTGCCAGTAGTATATCCACAGCACAAGAGACCCAGTACTTC. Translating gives CASSISTAQETQYF.

The CDR3 loop reads CASTDTPEKLFF. DNA of the CDR3: TGTGCCAGCACGGACACGCCTGAAAAACTGTTTTTT. The rearrangement links TRBV7-2 to TRBJ1-4, with D tentatively TRBD1 (5 bases). Germline CDR1 SGHTA, CDR2 FQGNSA. V was cut by 7 bases and J by 7 bases, with 10 bases left in between. The length of the CDR3 is 12 residues.

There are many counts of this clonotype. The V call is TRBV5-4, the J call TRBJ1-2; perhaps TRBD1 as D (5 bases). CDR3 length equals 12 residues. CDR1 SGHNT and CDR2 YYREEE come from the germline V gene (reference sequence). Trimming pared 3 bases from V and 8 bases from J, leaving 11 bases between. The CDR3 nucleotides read TGTGCCAGCAGCTCAGGGATTCGCGGCTACACCTTC. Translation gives CASSSGIRGYTF.

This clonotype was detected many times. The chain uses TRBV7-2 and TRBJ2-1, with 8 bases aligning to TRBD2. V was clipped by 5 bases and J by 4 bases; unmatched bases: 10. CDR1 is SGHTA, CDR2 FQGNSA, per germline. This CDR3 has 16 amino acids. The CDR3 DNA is TGTGCCAGCAGCACGACTGGGACTAGGGGGTACAATGAGCAGTTCTTC. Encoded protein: CASSTTGTRGYNEQFF. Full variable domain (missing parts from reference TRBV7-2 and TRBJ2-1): GAGVSQSPSNKVTEKGKDVELRCDPISGHTALYWYRQSLGQGLEFLIYFQGNSAPDKSGLPSDRFSAERTGGSVSTLTIQRTQQEDSAVYLCASSTTGTRGYNEQFFGPGTRLTVL.

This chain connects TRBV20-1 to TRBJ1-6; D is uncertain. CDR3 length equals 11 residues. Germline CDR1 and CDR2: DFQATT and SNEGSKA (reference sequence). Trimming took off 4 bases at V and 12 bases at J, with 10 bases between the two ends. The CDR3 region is CSAIHGEPLHF. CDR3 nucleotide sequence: TGCAGTGCTATACACGGTGAACCCCTCCACTTT.

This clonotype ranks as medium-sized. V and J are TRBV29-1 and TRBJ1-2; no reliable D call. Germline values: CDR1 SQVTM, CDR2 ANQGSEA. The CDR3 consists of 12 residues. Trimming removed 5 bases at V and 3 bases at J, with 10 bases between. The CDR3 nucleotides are TGCAGCGTTCGGGCGCTGGACTATGGCTACACCTTC. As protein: CSVRALDYGYTF.

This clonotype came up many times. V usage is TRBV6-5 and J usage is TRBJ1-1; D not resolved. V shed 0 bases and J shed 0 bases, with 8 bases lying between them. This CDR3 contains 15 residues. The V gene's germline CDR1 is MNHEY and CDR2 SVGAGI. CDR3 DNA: TGTGCCAGCAGTTACTCGTTGGCCTTGAACACTGAAGCTTTCTTT. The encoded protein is CASSYSLALNTEAFF.

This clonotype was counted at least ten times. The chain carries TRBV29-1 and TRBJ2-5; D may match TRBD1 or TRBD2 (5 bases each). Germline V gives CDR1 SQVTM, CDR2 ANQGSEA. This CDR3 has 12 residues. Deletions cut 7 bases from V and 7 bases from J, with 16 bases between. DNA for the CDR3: TGCAGCGGATACGAGGGACCGTCGACCCAGTACTTC. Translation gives CSGYEGPSTQYF.

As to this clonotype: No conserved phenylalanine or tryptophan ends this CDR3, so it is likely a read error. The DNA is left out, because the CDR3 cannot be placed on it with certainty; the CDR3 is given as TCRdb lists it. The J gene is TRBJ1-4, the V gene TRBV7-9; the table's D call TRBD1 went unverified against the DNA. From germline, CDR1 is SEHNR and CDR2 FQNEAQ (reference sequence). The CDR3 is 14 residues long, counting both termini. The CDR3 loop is CASSRGFGSEKLFP.

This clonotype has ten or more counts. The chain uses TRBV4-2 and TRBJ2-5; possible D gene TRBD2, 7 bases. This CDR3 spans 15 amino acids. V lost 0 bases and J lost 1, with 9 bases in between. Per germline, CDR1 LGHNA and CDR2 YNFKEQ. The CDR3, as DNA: TGTGCCAGCAGCCAAGAGGGGGGGGCCCAAGAGACCCAGTACTTC. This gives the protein CASSQEGGAQETQYF.

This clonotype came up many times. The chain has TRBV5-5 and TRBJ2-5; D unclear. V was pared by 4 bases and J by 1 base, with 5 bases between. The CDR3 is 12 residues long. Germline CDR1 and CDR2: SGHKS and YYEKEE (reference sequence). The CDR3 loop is CASSLLQETQYF. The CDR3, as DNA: TGTGCCAGCAGCCTGCTCCAAGAGACCCAGTACTTC.

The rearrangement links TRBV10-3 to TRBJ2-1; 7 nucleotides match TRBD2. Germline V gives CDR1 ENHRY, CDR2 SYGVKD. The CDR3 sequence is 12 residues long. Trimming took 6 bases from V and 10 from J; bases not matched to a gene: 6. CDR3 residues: CAIRREGSEQFF. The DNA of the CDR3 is TGTGCCATCAGGAGGGAGGGTTCGGAGCAGTTCTTC.

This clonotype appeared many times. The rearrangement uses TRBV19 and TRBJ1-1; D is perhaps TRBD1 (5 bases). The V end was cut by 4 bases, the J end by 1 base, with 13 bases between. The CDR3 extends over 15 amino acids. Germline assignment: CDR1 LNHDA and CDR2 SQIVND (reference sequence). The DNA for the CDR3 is TGTGCCAGTAGTACCCGGACACATCAGAACACTGAAGCTTTCTTT. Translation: CASSTRTHQNTEAFF.

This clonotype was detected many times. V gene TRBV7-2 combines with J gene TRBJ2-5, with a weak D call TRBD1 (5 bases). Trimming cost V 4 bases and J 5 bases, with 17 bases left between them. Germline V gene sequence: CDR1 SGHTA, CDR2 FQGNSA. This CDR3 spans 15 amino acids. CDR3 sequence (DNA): TGTGCCAGCAGCTCAGCAGGGAACAGACAGGAGACCCAGTACTTC. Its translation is CASSSAGNRQETQYF.

CDR3 DNA sequence: TGCAGTGCTAGAGTAGACGGGAGGGCCAGAGAGACCCAGTACTTC. Translating gives CSARVDGRARETQYF. J is TRBJ2-5 and V is TRBV20-1; TRBD2 matches at 8 bases. With 1 base clipped from V and 4 bases from J, the junction kept 8 bases outside the gene matches. This CDR3 has 15 amino acids. The germline CDR1 and CDR2 sequences are DFQATT and SNEGSKA (reference sequence).

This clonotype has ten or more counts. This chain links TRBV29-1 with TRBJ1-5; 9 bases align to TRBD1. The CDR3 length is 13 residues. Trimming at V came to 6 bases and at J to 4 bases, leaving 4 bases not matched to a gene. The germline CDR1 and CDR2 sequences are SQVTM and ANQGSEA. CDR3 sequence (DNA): TGCAGCGTACGGGACAGGGAAAATCAGCCCCAGCATTTT. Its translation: CSVRDRENQPQHF.

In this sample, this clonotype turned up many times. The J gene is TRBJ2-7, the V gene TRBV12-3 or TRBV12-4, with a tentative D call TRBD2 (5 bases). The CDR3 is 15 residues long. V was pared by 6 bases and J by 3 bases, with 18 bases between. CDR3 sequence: CASRPGLLSGYEQYF. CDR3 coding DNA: TGTGCCAGCAGGCCAGGACTTCTCAGCGGCTACGAGCAGTACTTC.

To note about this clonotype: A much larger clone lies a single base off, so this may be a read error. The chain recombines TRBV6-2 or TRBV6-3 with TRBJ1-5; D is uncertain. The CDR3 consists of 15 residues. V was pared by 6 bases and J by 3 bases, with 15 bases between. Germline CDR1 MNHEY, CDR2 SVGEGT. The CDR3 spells CASSTGRTHNQPQHF. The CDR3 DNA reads TGTGCCAGCAGCACCGGCAGGACCCACAATCAGCCCCAGCATTTT.

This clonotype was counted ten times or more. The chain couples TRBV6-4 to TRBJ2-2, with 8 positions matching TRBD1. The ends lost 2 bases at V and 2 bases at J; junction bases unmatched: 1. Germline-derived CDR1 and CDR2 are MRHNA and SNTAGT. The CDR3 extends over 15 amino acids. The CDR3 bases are TGTGCCAGCAGTGACCAGGGGGCCAACACCGGGGAGCTGTTTTTT. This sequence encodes CASSDQGANTGELFF.

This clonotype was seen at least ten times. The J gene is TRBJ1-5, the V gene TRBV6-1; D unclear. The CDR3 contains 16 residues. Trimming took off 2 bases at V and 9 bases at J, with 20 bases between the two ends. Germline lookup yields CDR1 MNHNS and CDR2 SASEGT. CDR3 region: CASSETGGQGGRPQHF. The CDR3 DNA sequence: TGTGCCAGCAGTGAAACCGGCGGCCAAGGAGGTAGGCCCCAGCATTTT.

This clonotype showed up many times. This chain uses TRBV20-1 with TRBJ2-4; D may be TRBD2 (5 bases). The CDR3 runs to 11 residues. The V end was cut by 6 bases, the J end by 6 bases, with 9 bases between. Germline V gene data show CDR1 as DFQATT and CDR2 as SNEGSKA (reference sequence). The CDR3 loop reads CSASRGNIQYF. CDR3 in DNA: TGCAGTGCCTCTCGGGGAAACATTCAGTACTTC.

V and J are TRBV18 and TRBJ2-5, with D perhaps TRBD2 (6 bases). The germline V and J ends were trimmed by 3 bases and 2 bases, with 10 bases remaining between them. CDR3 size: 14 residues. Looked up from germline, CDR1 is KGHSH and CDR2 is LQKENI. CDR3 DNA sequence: TGTGCCAGCTCACCGGGACTCCCTCAAGAGACCCAGTACTTC. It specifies CASSPGLPQETQYF.

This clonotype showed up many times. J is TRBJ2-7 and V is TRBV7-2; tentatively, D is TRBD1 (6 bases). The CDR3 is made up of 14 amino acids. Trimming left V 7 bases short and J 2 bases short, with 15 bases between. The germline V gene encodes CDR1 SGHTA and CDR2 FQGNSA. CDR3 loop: CASTSGRGAYEQYF. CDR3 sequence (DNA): TGTGCCAGCACCTCCGGCAGGGGTGCCTACGAGCAGTACTTC.

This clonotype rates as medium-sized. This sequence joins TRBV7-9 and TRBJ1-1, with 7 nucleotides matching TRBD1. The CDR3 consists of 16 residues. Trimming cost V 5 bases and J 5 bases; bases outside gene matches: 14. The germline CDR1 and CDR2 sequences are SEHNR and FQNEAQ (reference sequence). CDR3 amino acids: CASSLHQKGARTEAFF. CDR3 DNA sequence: TGTGCCAGCAGCCTACATCAAAAGGGGGCTAGGACTGAAGCTTTCTTT.